This TCR beta chain was recovered during a study of OX40 agonist ivuxolimab in advanced cancers. Study-wide results and caveats: On average, a greater number of expanded clones characterised CD8+ T cells relative to CD4+. Expansion of clones was among the lowest in partial responders at 0.1-3.0 mg/kg.

Regarding this clone: Its antigen remains unknown.

Germline loops: CDR1 MDHEN, CDR2 SYDVKM. V lost 1 base to trimming and J lost 2 bases, with 6 bases between them. The CDR3 has 13 amino acids. Data came from immunoSEQ multiplex PCR; TCRdb stores just in-frame clones and leaves some out. The sample includes approximately 76,000 clones, about 93% of them seen just once. This material consisted of CD4+ or CD8+ T cells sorted from blood, taken in a trial of the OX40 agonist ivuxolimab. This receptor was obtained from an adult with an advanced solid tumor such as melanoma, head and neck, liver or kidney cancer. The V call is TRBV28, the J call TRBJ2-7; D gene ambiguous. The CDR3 bases are TGTGCCAGCAGTTTATCCCCCCCCTACGAGCAGTACTTC. Its protein is CASSLSPPYEQYF.